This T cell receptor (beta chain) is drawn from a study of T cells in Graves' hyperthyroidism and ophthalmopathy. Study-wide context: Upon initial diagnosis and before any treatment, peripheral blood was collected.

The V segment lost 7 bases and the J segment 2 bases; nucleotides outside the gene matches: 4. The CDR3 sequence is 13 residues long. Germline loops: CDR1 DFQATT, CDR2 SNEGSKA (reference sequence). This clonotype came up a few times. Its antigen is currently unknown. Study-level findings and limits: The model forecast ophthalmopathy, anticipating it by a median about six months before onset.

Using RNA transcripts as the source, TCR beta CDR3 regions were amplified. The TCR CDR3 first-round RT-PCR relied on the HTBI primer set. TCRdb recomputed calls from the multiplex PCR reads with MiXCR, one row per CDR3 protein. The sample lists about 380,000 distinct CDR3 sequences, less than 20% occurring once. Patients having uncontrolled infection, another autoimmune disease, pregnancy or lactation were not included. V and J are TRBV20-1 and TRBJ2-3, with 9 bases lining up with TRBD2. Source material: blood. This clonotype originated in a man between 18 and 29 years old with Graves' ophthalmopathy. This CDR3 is CSGERGVTDTQYF. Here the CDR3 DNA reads TGCAGTGGGGAGCGGGGGGTCACAGATACGCAGTATTTT.